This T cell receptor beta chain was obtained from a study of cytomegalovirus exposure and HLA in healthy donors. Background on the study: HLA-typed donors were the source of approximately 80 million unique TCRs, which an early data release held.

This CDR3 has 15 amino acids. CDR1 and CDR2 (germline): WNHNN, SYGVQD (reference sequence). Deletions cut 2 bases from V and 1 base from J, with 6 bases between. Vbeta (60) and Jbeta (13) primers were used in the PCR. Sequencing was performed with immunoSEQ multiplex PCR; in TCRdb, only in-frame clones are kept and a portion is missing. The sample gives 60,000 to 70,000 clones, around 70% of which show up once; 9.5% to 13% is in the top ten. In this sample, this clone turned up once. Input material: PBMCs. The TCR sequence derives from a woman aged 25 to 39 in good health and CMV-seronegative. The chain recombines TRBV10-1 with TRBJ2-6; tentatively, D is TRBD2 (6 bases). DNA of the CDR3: TGCGCCAGCAGTGAGGGAGGGTCTGGGGCCAACGTCCTGACTTTC. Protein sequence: CASSEGGSGANVLTF.